This note documents a single T cell receptor (beta chain) sequence. The antigen remains undetermined. Axillary draining lymph nodes of breast cancer patients supplied the node samples. Germline assignment: CDR1 SGHDN and CDR2 FVKESK. V was trimmed by 2 bases and J by 5 bases, leaving 10 bases between them. CDR3 length: 14 residues. MiXCR, applied by TCRdb to the multiplex PCR reads, yields one record per CDR3 protein. The sample carries about 100,000 distinct CDR3 sequences, approximately 21% recorded once. This sample is drawn from a study of breast tumors, draining lymph nodes, adjacent tissues. Regarding the study as a whole: Tumor repertoires ranked between lymph nodes and nontumor tissue in diversity, with V and J gene preferences. Tumor T cell lymph node origin was a supported hypothesis, not proven. Luminal-like breast cancer showed significantly higher tumor–nontumor repertoire similarity than basal-like. Data fit most tumor T cells coming from lymph node, expanding in tumor.

The chain combines TRBV14 with TRBJ1-3; D perhaps matches TRBD1 (5 bases). This receptor was identified in a female donor with breast cancer. Some clones in this sample may be carry-over from other donors' samples. Sequencing was carried out using axillary lymph node tissue. The CDR3 spells CASSQSGARNTIYF. The CDR3 DNA sequence: TGTGCCAGCAGCCAATCCGGGGCACGAAACACCATATATTTT.